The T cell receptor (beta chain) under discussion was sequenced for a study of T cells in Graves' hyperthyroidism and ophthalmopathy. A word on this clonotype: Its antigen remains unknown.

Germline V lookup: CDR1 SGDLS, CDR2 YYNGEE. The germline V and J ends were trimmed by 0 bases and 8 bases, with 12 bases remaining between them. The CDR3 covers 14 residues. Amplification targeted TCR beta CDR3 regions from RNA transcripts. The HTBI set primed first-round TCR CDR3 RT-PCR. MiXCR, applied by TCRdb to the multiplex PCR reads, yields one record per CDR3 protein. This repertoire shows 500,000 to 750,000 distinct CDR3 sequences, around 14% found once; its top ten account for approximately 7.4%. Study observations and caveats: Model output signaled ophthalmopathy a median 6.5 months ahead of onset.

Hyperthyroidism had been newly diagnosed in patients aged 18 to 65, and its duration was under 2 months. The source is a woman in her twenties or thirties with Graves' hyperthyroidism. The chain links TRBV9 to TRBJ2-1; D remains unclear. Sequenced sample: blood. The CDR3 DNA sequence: TGTGCCAGCAGCGTAGGGACCCTCAGACATGAGCAGTTCTTC. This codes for CASSVGTLRHEQFF.